Sequencing of this T cell receptor beta chain was carried out in a study of blood T cell repertoires in COVID-19 (dated by TCRdb to the early 2020s). Background on the whole study: Samples covering the acute and convalescent phases of COVID-19 were provided by collaborators in the United States, Italy and Spain. The repertoires were made available in a free public database intended to serve as a resource for research on the immune response to SARS-CoV-2. Sample metadata almost always included a de-identified subject ID, COVID-19 status, age in years and sex. Where available, HLA class I and class II types were taken from metadata supplied by the sample provider and were not determined by assay-based typing. Deeply sampled blood TCRbeta repertoires from subjects exposed to, actively infected with, or recovered from COVID-19 were included in the dataset. The material from the prospective study consisted of cDNA or gDNA derived from T cells, B-cell-depleted T cells, or PBMCs. Samples came from the ongoing ImmuneRACE study (first 160 participants) plus 1,254 subjects from 6 global collaborators.

About this clone itself: No cognate antigen has been identified for it. No base quality values were provided; no much bigger clone lies one nucleotide off.

The full study reports these points: Clinical and demographic metadata were provided uncurated, with the amount varying by source and participant.

Each collaborating institution followed its own protocols to collect whole blood in K2EDTA tubes. Collaborator samples were shipped for TCRbeta analysis as frozen whole blood, isolated PBMCs, or DNA extracted from either sample type. TCRbeta CDR3 regions were amplified from genomic DNA by means of the immunoSEQ Assay, a bias-controlled multiplex PCR. The paper's data handling went like this. The number of nucleated cells in each sample was estimated from the amplification of reference gene primers within the assay. Sequence reads were collapsed and filtered to measure the absolute abundance of every unique TCRbeta CDR3 rearrangement. For each sample, productive Simpson clonality was calculated as the square root of Simpson's diversity index across productive rearrangements. The source is immuneACCESS, and TCRdb retained only in-frame sequences with V and J called. Part of the clones is not carried over; for the studies checked, unresolved V genes explain less than half of this, and the remainder is unexplained. V, J and clone size were drawn from that table, and D and trimming were deduced from the DNA. The sample contains over 80,000 clones, 86% of them found a single time. Around a tenth of the sample goes to the ten largest clones.

The CDR3 starts with the cysteine, ends with the phenylalanine, and has 19 residues. Of the read, only the CDR3 DNA is kept; its 57 bases are in frame from base 1. V loses 0 bases at its end and J loses 7 bases; junction bases beyond the gene matches: 16. CDR1 and CDR2 (LGHDT, YNNKEL) derive from the germline V gene (reference sequence). Specimen: peripheral blood. The sequence was collected from a man aged 50-60 years with acute or convalescent COVID-19. This chain is built from TRBV3-1 (or the pseudogene TRBV3-2) and TRBJ2-1; TRBD2 lines up with 9 middle nucleotides. The DNA sequence reads TGTGCCAGCAGCCAAGATCTGGGTAGCGGGAGTCTATCGGGGAATGAGCAGTTCTTC. This codes for CASSQDLGSGSLSGNEQFF.